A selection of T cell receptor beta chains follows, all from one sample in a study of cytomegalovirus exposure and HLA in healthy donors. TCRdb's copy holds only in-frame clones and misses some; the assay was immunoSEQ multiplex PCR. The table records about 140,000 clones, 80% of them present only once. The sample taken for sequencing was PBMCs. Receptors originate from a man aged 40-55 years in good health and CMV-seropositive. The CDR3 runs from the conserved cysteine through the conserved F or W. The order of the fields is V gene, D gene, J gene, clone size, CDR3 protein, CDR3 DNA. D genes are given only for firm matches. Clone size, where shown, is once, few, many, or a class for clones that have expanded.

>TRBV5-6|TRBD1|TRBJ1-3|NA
CASSQGQGTTGNTIYF
TGTGCCAGCAGCCAAGGACAGGGCACTACTGGAAACACCATATATTTT
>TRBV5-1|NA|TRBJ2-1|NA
CASSGGTLYNEQFF
TGCGCCAGCAGCGGCGGGACCCTTTACAATGAGCAGTTCTTC
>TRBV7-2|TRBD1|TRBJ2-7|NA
CASSSRTGSEQYF
TGTGCCAGCAGCAGCCGGACAGGGAGCGAGCAGTACTTC
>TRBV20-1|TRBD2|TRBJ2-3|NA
CSARGLAGRYF
TGCAGTGCCCGAGGGCTAGCGGGACGGTATTTT
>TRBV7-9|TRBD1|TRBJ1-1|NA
CASSLGTGVYTEAFF
TGTGCCAGCAGCCTCGGGACAGGGGTTTATACTGAAGCTTTCTTT
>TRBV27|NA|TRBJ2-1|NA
CASSPTLVLAFNEQFF
TGTGCCAGCAGTCCCACACTAGTTTTGGCATTCAATGAGCAGTTCTTC
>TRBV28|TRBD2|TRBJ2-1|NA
CASSLKGASGMRRDNEQFF
TGTGCCAGCAGTTTAAAGGGGGCTAGCGGGATGAGGAGGGACAATGAGCAGTTCTTC
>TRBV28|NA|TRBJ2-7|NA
CASSIPGTRYEQYF
TGTGCCAGCAGTATTCCCGGGACACGTTACGAGCAGTACTTC
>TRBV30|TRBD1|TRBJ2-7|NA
CAWGGQAYEQYF
TGTGCCTGGGGGGGACAGGCCTACGAGCAGTACTTC
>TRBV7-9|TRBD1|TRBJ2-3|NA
CASSLQGGPTDTQYF
TGTGCCAGCAGCCTACAGGGGGGACCCACAGATACGCAGTATTTT
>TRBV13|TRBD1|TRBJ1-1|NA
CASSLSTGGIVTEAFF
TGTGCCAGCAGCTTATCAACAGGGGGTATTGTAACTGAAGCTTTCTTT
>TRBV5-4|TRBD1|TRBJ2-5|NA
CASSFPGQGASETQYF
TGTGCCAGCAGCTTCCCGGGACAGGGGGCCTCGGAGACCCAGTACTTC
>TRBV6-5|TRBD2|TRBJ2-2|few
CASSYSGELNTGELFF
TGTGCCAGCAGTTATAGCGGGGAACTAAACACCGGGGAGCTGTTTTTT
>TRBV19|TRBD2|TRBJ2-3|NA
CASSISSGKADTQYF
TGTGCCAGTAGTATCTCTAGCGGGAAAGCGGATACGCAGTATTTT
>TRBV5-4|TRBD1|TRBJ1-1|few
CASRGQQNTEAFF
TGTGCCAGCAGGGGACAGCAAAACACTGAAGCTTTCTTT
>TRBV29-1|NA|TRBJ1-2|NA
CSVDPPEPAGYTF
TGCAGCGTTGATCCCCCTGAGCCCGCGGGCTACACCTTC
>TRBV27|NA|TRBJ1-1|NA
CASSRLGASTFF
TGTGCCAGCAGCCGGTTGGGGGCTTCAACTTTCTTT
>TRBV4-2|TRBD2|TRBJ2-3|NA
CASSQLAGARDTQYF
TGTGCCAGCAGCCAACTAGCGGGGGCGAGAGATACGCAGTATTTT
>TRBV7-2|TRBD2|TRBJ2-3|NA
CASSLIGTSVDTQYF
TGTGCCAGCAGCCTAATCGGGACTAGCGTCGATACGCAGTATTTT
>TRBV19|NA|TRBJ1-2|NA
CASLDTLGGYTF
TGTGCCAGTCTAGATACCTTGGGTGGCTACACCTTC
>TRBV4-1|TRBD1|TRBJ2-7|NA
CASSQPPGQGADEQYF
TGCGCCAGCAGCCAACCTCCGGGACAGGGGGCTGACGAGCAGTACTTC